What follows are 2 T cell receptor beta chains derived from one specimen sequenced in a study of Tregs in tolerant kidney transplant recipients. TCRdb keeps only in-frame clones here, not all; method: immunoSEQ multiplex PCR. This table holds about 110,000 clones, around 90% found once. Sequencing used CD4+ T cells from blood, obtained before the transplant. The receptors come from a human donor who received a combined kidney and bone marrow transplant.

The J gene is TRBJ2-5, the V gene TRBV5-1; 7 bases align to TRBD2. J lost 3 bases, V lost 2 bases, and 7 bases had no gene match. The CDR3 extends over 15 amino acids. CDR1 and CDR2 from the germline V gene are SGHRS and YFSETQ. The CDR3 region has the DNA TGCGCCAGCAGCTTTCAGGTGGGGGGGGAAGAGACCCAGTACTTC. It codes for CASSFQVGGEETQYF.

The rearrangement joins TRBV5-1 to TRBJ2-1; 12 bases match TRBD2. CDR1 is SGHRS and CDR2 is YFSETQ in the germline V gene. The CDR3 extends over 15 amino acids. V lost 2 bases, J lost 8 bases, and 5 bases stayed unmatched. The CDR3 region is CASSFPSGGEDEQFF. The CDR3 DNA sequence: TGCGCCAGCAGCTTCCCTAGCGGGGGGGAGGATGAGCAGTTCTTC. Using reference TRBV5-1 and TRBJ2-1 for the parts outside the CDR3, the full variable domain is KAGVTQTPRYLIKTRGQQVTLSCSPISGHRSVSWYQQTPGQGLQFLFEYFSETQRNKGNFPGRFSGRQFSNSRSEMNVSTLELGDSALYLCASSFPSGGEDEQFFGPGTRLTVL.